The entry that follows covers one TCR beta chain sequence. What it binds is not known. The authors deemed Graves' hyperthyroidism stable absent ophthalmopathy progression within 18 months. The sample is drawn from a study of T cells in Graves' hyperthyroidism and ophthalmopathy. Findings and limits, study-wide: Using 13 V-J features, a model discriminated ophthalmopathy from stable hyperthyroidism.

RNA transcripts were the template for amplifying TCR beta CDR3 regions. TCR CDR3 underwent first-round RT-PCR with the HTBI primer set. Each CDR3 protein is one row after TCRdb ran MiXCR on the multiplex PCR reads. The table records 700,000 or so distinct CDR3 sequences, 16% of them present only once. Looked up from germline, CDR1 is DFQATT and CDR2 is SNEGSKA (reference sequence). V lost 8 bases and J 2 bases, leaving 15 bases between the germline ends. The CDR3 has 13 residues. This receptor was taken from a young man with Graves' hyperthyroidism. Material: blood. V gene TRBV20-1 combines with J gene TRBJ2-5; D unclear. The DNA of the CDR3 is TGCAGTTCCCGACGGACGATTCAAGAGACCCAGTACTTC. It yields the protein CSSRRTIQETQYF.